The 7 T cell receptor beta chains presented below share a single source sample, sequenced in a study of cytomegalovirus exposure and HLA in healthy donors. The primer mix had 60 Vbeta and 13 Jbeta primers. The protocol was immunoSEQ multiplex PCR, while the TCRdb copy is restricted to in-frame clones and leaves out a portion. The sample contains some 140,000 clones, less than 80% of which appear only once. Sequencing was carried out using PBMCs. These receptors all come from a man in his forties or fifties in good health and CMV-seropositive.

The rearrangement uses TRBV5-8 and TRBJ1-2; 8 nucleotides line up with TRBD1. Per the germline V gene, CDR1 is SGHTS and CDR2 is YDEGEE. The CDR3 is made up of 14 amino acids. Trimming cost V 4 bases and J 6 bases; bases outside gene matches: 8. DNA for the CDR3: TGTGCCAGCAGCCCTGGGACAGGAATTCATGGCTACACCTTC. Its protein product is CASSPGTGIHGYTF.

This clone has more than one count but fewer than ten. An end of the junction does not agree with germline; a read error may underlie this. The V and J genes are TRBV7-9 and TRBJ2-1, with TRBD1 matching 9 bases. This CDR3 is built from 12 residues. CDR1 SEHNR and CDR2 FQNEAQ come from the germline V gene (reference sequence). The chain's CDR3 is CASSPRDRVEVF. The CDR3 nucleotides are TGTGCCAGCAGCCCCCGGGACAGGGTGGAAGTCTTC.

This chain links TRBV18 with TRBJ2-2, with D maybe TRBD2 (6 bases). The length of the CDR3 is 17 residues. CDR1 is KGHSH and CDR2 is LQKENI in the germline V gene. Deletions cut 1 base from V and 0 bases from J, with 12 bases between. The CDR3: CASSPLSPSANTGELFF. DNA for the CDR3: TGTGCCAGCTCACCACTGTCGCCTAGCGCGAACACCGGGGAGCTGTTTTTT. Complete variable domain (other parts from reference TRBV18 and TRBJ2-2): NAGVMQNPRHLVRRRGQEARLRCSPMKGHSHVYWYRQLPEEGLKFMVYLQKENIIDESGMPKERFSAEFPKEGPSILRIQQVVRGDSAAYFCASSPLSPSANTGELFFGEGSRLTVL.

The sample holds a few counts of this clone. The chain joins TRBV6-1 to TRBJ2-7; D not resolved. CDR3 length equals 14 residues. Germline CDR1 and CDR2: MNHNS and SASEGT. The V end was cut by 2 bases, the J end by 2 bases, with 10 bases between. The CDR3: CASSEINSPYEQYF. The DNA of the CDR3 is TGTGCCAGCAGTGAAATCAACAGCCCCTACGAGCAGTACTTC.

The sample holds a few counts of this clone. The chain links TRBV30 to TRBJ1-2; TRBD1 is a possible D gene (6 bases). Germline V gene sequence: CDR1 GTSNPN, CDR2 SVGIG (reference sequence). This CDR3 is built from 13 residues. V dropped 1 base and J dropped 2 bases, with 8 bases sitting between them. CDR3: CAWSARGNYGYTF. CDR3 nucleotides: TGTGCCTGGAGTGCCAGGGGAAACTATGGCTACACCTTC.

The CDR3 loop is CASSLGIQGGPDNEQFF. CDR3 in DNA: TGTGCCAGCAGCTTAGGGATACAGGGGGGGCCCGACAATGAGCAGTTCTTC. The chain links TRBV7-9 to TRBJ2-1; D may be TRBD1 (8 bases). V dropped 1 base and J dropped 5 bases, with 18 bases sitting between them. The CDR3 is 17 residues long. In germline, CDR1 is SEHNR, CDR2 FQNEAQ (reference sequence). Full variable domain (rest looked up from reference TRBV7-9 and TRBJ2-1): DTGVSQNPRHKITKRGQNVTFRCDPISEHNRLYWYRQTLGQGPEFLTYFQNEAQLEKSRLLSDRFSAERPKGSFSTLEIQRTEQGDSAMYLCASSLGIQGGPDNEQFFGPGTRLTVL.

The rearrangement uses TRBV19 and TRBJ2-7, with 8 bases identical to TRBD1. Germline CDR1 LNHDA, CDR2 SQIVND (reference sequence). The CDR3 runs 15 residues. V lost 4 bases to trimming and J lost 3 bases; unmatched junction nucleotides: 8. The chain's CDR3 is CASSNLPGQDYEQYF. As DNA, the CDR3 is TGTGCCAGTAGTAATCTCCCGGGACAGGACTACGAGCAGTACTTC. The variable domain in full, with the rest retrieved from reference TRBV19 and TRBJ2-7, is DGGITQSPKYLFRKEGQNVTLSCEQNLNHDAMYWYRQDPGQGLRLIYYSQIVNDFQKGDIAEGYSVSREKKESFPLTVTSAQKNPTAFYLCASSNLPGQDYEQYFGPGTRLTVT.